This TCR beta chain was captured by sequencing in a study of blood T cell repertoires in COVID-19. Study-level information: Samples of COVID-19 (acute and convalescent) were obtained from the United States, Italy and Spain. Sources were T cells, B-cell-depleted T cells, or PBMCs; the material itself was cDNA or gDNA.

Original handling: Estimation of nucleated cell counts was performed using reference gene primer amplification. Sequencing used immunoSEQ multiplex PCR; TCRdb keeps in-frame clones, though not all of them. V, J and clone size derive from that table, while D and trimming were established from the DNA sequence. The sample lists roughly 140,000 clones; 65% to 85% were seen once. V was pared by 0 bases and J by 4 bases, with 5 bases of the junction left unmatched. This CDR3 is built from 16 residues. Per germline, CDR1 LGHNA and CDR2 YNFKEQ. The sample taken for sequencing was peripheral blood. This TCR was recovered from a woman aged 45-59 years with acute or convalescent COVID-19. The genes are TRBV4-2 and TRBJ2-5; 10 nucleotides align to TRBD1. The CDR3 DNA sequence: TGTGCCAGCAGCCAAGAAGCGGGACAGGGGTCAGAGACCCAGTACTTC. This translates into CASSQEAGQGSETQYF.